The 27 T cell receptor beta chains listed next were all sequenced from one sample in a study of blood T cells in healthy people across ages. Combining a sample-barcoded 5' primer with a J-beta primer mix, a second PCR ran for roughly 7 to 12 cycles. TCRdb re-called the 5' RACE reads through MiXCR, storing one row per CDR3 protein. The sample shows fewer than 800,000 distinct CDR3 sequences, roughly 21% of them seen only once. Sequenced sample: blood. The origin of the receptors is a man aged 70 or older in good health.

The chain has TRBV6-5 and TRBJ1-1, with D possibly TRBD1 on 6 matching bases. The CDR3 is made up of 14 amino acids. Germline CDR1 MNHEY, CDR2 SVGAGI. V shed 6 bases and J shed 6 bases, with 17 bases lying between them. Written as DNA, the CDR3 is TGTGCCAGCAGCTTGATCAGGGGAAAGGCTGAAGCTTTCTTT. This codes for CASSLIRGKAEAFF.

The genes are TRBV20-1 and TRBJ2-5, with D possibly TRBD1 on 5 matching bases. The CDR3 is 15 amino acids. The germline V gene encodes CDR1 DFQATT and CDR2 SNEGSKA (reference sequence). Trimming took 0 bases from V and 1 from J, leaving 12 bases between them. In DNA form, the CDR3 reads TGCAGTGCTAGAGATCGAAGGCAGGGCCAAGAGACCCAGTACTTC. Amino acid sequence: CSARDRRQGQETQYF.

CDR3 amino acids: CASSLLQAGANVLTF. CDR3 sequence (DNA): TGTGCCAGCAGTTTATTACAGGCTGGGGCCAACGTCCTGACTTTC. The rearrangement uses TRBV27 and TRBJ2-6; a weak D match, TRBD1 (5 bases). V was pared by 1 base and J by 2 bases, with 6 bases between. This CDR3 region has 15 residues. The V gene's germline CDR1 is MNHEY and CDR2 SMNVEV (reference sequence).

The gene calls are TRBV29-1 and TRBJ2-5, with 7 bases lining up with TRBD1. The V gene end was trimmed by 6 bases and the J gene end by 5 bases; junction bases not matched to a gene: 9. CDR1 and CDR2 (germline): SQVTM, ANQGSEA. The CDR3 runs to 13 residues. CDR3 loop: CSVSTGKVETQYF. The CDR3 nucleotides read TGCAGCGTCTCGACAGGGAAAGTGGAGACCCAGTACTTC.

The CDR3 DNA follows: TGTGCCACCAGTGCCCACGGGGGGCCCGGGGAGCTGTTTTTT. This sequence encodes CATSAHGGPGELFF. This chain joins TRBV24-1 and TRBJ2-2; D might be TRBD2 (7 bases). V dropped 5 bases and J dropped 6 bases, with 12 bases sitting between them. The germline V gene encodes CDR1 KGHDR and CDR2 SFDVKD. This CDR3 contains 14 residues.

J is TRBJ2-7 and V is TRBV9; 7 bases match TRBD1. From germline, CDR1 is SGDLS and CDR2 YYNGEE. The CDR3 contains 14 residues. The V gene end was trimmed by 2 bases and the J gene end by 3 bases; junction bases not matched to a gene: 5. In DNA form, the CDR3 reads TGTGCCAGCAGCGTGGGGGACAGCCTCTACGAGCAGTACTTC. Translated, it gives CASSVGDSLYEQYF.

This clonotype occurred a few times. The CDR3 does not end in the conserved phenylalanine or tryptophan, so this is likely a read error. This sequence joins TRBV12-3 or TRBV12-4 and TRBJ2-1, with D perhaps matching TRBD2 (5 bases). Trimming removed 4 bases from V and 11 bases from J, with 9 bases in between. CDR3 length: 11 residues. The CDR3 sequence: CASSYRDQQFL. The CDR3 DNA reads TGTGCCAGCAGTTACCGGGATCAGCAGTTCCTC.

This clonotype came up a few times. The gene calls are TRBV28 and TRBJ2-7; 8 positions agree with TRBD1. The CDR3 spans 14 residues. CDR1 and CDR2 from the germline V gene are MDHEN and SYDVKM. V lost 3 bases to trimming and J lost 2 bases; unmatched junction nucleotides: 3. In DNA, the CDR3 is TGTGCCAGCAGTTTTTGGGACAGGCCCTACGAGCAGTACTTC. Its translation: CASSFWDRPYEQYF. The complete variable domain, with remaining parts taken from reference TRBV28 and TRBJ2-7, reads DVKVTQSSRYLVKRTGEKVFLECVQDMDHENMFWYRQDPGLGLRLIYFSYDVKMKEKGDIPEGYSVSREKKERFSLILESASTNQTSMYLCASSFWDRPYEQYFGPGTRLTVT.

The chain employs TRBV28 and TRBJ2-7, with D maybe TRBD2 (6 bases). V was trimmed by 4 bases and J by 1 base, leaving 14 bases between them. The length of the CDR3 is 15 residues. Germline V CDR1 and CDR2: MDHEN, SYDVKM. This chain's CDR3 is CASSSGQGRSYEQYF. The CDR3 region has the DNA TGTGCCAGCAGTTCCGGCCAAGGGAGGTCCTACGAGCAGTACTTC.

The rearrangement uses TRBV12-3 or TRBV12-4 and TRBJ2-5; 9 bases agree with TRBD2. This CDR3 contains 14 residues. V lost 5 bases and J lost 4; bases outside the gene matches: 5. CDR3 region: CASSGIAGVETQYF. In DNA, the CDR3 is TGTGCCAGCAGTGGAATAGCGGGAGTAGAGACCCAGTACTTC.

The rearrangement links TRBV11-3 to TRBJ2-3, with D perhaps matching TRBD1 or TRBD2 (5 bases each). V lost 1 base to trimming and J lost 3 bases, with 11 bases between them. Germline values: CDR1 SGHNT, CDR2 YENEEA. This CDR3 has 15 residues. CDR3 in amino acids: CASSLGGTPTDTQYF. The CDR3 region has the DNA TGTGCCAGCAGCTTAGGGGGGACCCCAACAGATACGCAGTATTTT.

This clonotype was counted a single time. The chain recombines TRBV7-2 with TRBJ2-1; TRBD2 matches 8 bases. Germline V lookup: CDR1 SGHTA, CDR2 FQGNSA. The CDR3 is made up of 15 amino acids. After removal of 1 base from V and 7 bases from J, the junction contained 6 bases not matched to a gene. CDR3 coding DNA: TGTGCCAGCAGCTTAGTACGGGAGGGCAGAAATGAGCAGTTCTTC. This gives the protein CASSLVREGRNEQFF.

The CDR3 loop reads CASSQNEETQYF. The CDR3 DNA follows: TGTGCCAGCAGCCAAAACGAAGAGACCCAGTACTTC. The rearrangement uses TRBV3-1 and TRBJ2-5; D gene uncertain. Germline assignment: CDR1 LGHDT and CDR2 YNNKEL (reference sequence). Trimming took 2 bases from V and 3 from J, leaving 4 bases between them. The CDR3 is 12 residues long.

This chain uses TRBV29-1 with TRBJ2-1; D not resolved. This CDR3 has 13 amino acids. Germline CDR1 is SQVTM and CDR2 is ANQGSEA. Trimming left V 5 bases short and J 7 bases short, with 15 bases between. The CDR3 nucleotides are TGCAGCGTTAACCTGGTGGTGGGGAATGAGCAGTTCTTC. Protein product: CSVNLVVGNEQFF.

The V gene is TRBV3-1, the J gene TRBJ2-1; a possible D gene is TRBD2 (6 bases). Germline lookup yields CDR1 LGHDT and CDR2 YNNKEL (reference sequence). V lost 2 bases, J lost 0 bases, and 8 bases lay in between. This CDR3 contains 15 residues. The CDR3 DNA reads TGTGCCAGCAGCCAACTGACTAGCTCCTACAATGAGCAGTTCTTC. It codes for CASSQLTSSYNEQFF.

This clonotype was counted a few times. The chain combines TRBV3-1 with TRBJ2-3; TRBD2 matches 8 bases. Germline loops: CDR1 LGHDT, CDR2 YNNKEL (reference sequence). J lost 6 bases, V lost 4 bases, and 6 bases had no gene match. The CDR3 length is 14 residues. This chain's CDR3 is CASSLGLVFDTQYF. In nucleotides, the CDR3 is TGTGCCAGCAGCCTGGGACTAGTCTTCGATACGCAGTATTTT.

The chain couples TRBV12-3 or TRBV12-4 to TRBJ1-1; no firm D call. The CDR3 loop spans 13 amino acids. Trimming pared 3 bases from V and 4 bases from J, leaving 9 bases between. This CDR3 is CASSFSRTTEAFF. CDR3 bases: TGTGCCAGCAGTTTCAGTCGGACCACTGAAGCTTTCTTT.

The chain employs TRBV2 and TRBJ2-5, with unresolved D. With the DNA end fitting TRBJ2-1 better, the J assignment may be wrong. The CDR3 has 16 residues. Germline CDR1 and CDR2: SNHLY and FYNNEI. DNA of the CDR3: TGTGCCAGCAGTGAAGCAAAACTCAACTCCGGAAATGAGCAGTTCTTC. Protein product: CASSEAKLNSGNEQFF.

The rearrangement uses TRBV20-1 and TRBJ1-6; 9 bases are a match to TRBD1. The CDR3 runs 15 residues. Germline CDR1 and CDR2: DFQATT and SNEGSKA (reference sequence). The V gene end was trimmed by 1 base and the J gene end by 5 bases; junction bases not matched to a gene: 3. This CDR3 reads CSARGWDRDNSPLHF. CDR3 coding DNA: TGCAGTGCTAGAGGGTGGGACAGGGATAATTCACCCCTCCACTTT.

The J gene is TRBJ2-1, the V gene TRBV2; 7 bases map to TRBD2. The DNA matches TRBJ2-7 better at its end, which makes the J call doubtful. Germline-derived CDR1 and CDR2 are SNHLY and FYNNEI. CDR3 length: 15 amino acids. The CDR3 coding sequence is TGTGCCAGCAGTGAAAGGGCGGGAGAGTCCTACGAGCAGTACTTC. As protein: CASSERAGESYEQYF.

The genes are TRBV15 and TRBJ2-1; D is possibly TRBD2 (5 bases). The V and J ends lost 3 bases and 1 base respectively, with 10 bases between them. The CDR3 runs to 15 residues. Germline V gene sequence: CDR1 LNHNV, CDR2 YYDKDF (reference sequence). Written as DNA, the CDR3 is TGTGCCACCAGCAGGCCACTAGGGTCCTACAATGAGCAGTTCTTC. Translated, it gives CATSRPLGSYNEQFF.

This rearrangement joins TRBV10-1 to TRBJ2-3; D not resolved. Trimming cost V 4 bases and J 2 bases, with 10 bases left between them. Germline CDR1 reads WNHNN; CDR2 reads SYGVQD (reference sequence). The CDR3 is made up of 14 amino acids. CDR3 DNA: TGCGCCAGCAGTGTTGCTGGTCACACAGATACGCAGTATTTT. Amino acids: CASSVAGHTDTQYF.

This clonotype was observed a few times. The CDR3 loop reads CASSLAGQTKNIQYF. As DNA, the CDR3 is TGTGCCAGCAGTTTAGCAGGACAAACCAAAAACATTCAGTACTTC. V is TRBV28 and J is TRBJ2-4; a weak D match, TRBD1 (5 bases). Trimming removed 2 bases at V and 2 bases at J, with 10 bases between. CDR1 and CDR2 from the germline V gene are MDHEN and SYDVKM. This CDR3 spans 15 amino acids.

This clonotype was seen only a few times. V usage is TRBV4-3 and J usage is TRBJ2-5; the D is unclear. The J call may be mistaken, given a closer DNA end match to TRBJ2-7. CDR1 is LGHNA and CDR2 is YSLEER in the germline V gene. The CDR3 contains 13 residues. The CDR3 DNA reads as TGCGCCAGCAGCCAAGATAATCGGTCCGAGCAGTACTTC. This translates into CASSQDNRSEQYF.

The chain has TRBV4-2 and TRBJ2-7; maybe TRBD1 (5 bases). Trimming stripped 1 base from V and 0 bases from J, with 19 bases between. The CDR3 totals 18 residues. Per germline, CDR1 LGHNA and CDR2 YNFKEQ. CDR3 amino acids: CASSQGPSTTERSYEQYF. In nucleotides, the CDR3 is TGTGCCAGCAGCCAAGGCCCTTCGACGACAGAACGCTCCTACGAGCAGTACTTC.

This clonotype turned up a few times. This chain connects TRBV7-2 to TRBJ2-5, with D possibly matching TRBD1 (5 bases). The ends were cut back, 2 bases at V and 4 bases at J, with 20 bases in the middle. The CDR3 spans 17 residues. Germline V CDR1 and CDR2: SGHTA, FQGNSA. CDR3 sequence reads: CASSLQGRVGSGETQYF. As DNA, the CDR3 is TGTGCCAGCAGCTTACAGGGCCGGGTCGGGTCAGGAGAGACCCAGTACTTC.

Comment on this clonotype: With a much larger clone just one base away, this may be a read error. V gene TRBV6-2 or TRBV6-3 combines with J gene TRBJ2-5; TRBD2 agrees at 7 bases. The J call is uncertain, as TRBJ2-1 better fits the DNA end. The CDR3 has 14 residues. The germline V gene has CDR1 MNHEY and CDR2 SVGEGT. CDR3 loop: CANSYRAGNNEQFF. The CDR3 DNA sequence: TGTGCCAACAGTTACAGAGCGGGAAACAATGAGCAGTTCTTC.